The 32 T cell receptor beta chains listed next were all sequenced from one sample in a study of patients and donors after allogeneic stem cell transplantation. Each CDR3 protein is one row after TCRdb ran MiXCR on the RT-PCR reads. The sample yields approximately 12,000 distinct CDR3 sequences, 20% to 25% seen once. The specimen sequenced was blood, either unsorted or a sorted T cell fraction (not recorded which). The origin of the receptors is a human donor who was either an allogeneic HSCT recipient or a stem cell or donor lymphocyte infusion donor (not recorded which). It is not recorded whose cells these are; they may come from a transplant donor.

The sample holds a few counts of this clonotype. The chain is built from TRBV5-4 and TRBJ2-3, with TRBD2 matching 7 bases. J was trimmed by 4 bases and V by 4 bases; bases with no gene match: 9. The CDR3 totals 15 residues. Germline CDR1 and CDR2: SGHNT and YYREEE (reference sequence). The DNA for the CDR3 is TGTGCCAGCAGCCTACTAGCGTCATATCCAGATACGCAGTATTTT. Protein product: CASSLLASYPDTQYF. Full variable domain (outside the CDR3, taken from reference TRBV5-4 and TRBJ2-3): ETGVTQSPTHLIKTRGQQVTLRCSSQSGHNTVSWYQQALGQGPQFIFQYYREEENGRGNFPPRFSGLQFPNYSSELNVNALELDDSALYLCASSLLASYPDTQYFGPGTRLTVL.

This clonotype was observed a few times. The chain has TRBV2 and TRBJ2-7; D not resolved. The CDR3 totals 12 residues. Between the trimmed V and J ends, which lost 1 base and 6 bases, there was a span of 7 bases. Germline assignment: CDR1 SNHLY and CDR2 FYNNEI. CDR3 coding DNA: TGTGCCAGCAGTGAAGGGGCCAGCGAGCAGTACTTC. It specifies CASSEGASEQYF. The full variable domain, with the rest looked up from reference TRBV2 and TRBJ2-7, is EPEVTQTPSHQVTQMGQEVILRCVPISNHLYFYWYRQILGQKVEFLVSFYNNEISEKSEIFDDQFSVERPDGSNFTLKIRSTKLEDSAMYFCASSEGASEQYFGPGTRLTVT.

The V gene is TRBV5-1, the J gene TRBJ1-2; tentatively, D is TRBD1 (5 bases). The ends were cut back, 0 bases at V and 2 bases at J, with 8 bases in the middle. This CDR3 is built from 14 residues. Germline V gene data show CDR1 as SGHRS and CDR2 as YFSETQ. The CDR3 here is CASSLGRGNYGYTF. CDR3 bases: TGCGCCAGCAGCTTGGGGAGGGGAAACTATGGCTACACCTTC.

The rearrangement joins TRBV30 to TRBJ2-7; TRBD2 aligns across 10 bases. Germline CDR1 and CDR2: GTSNPN and SVGIG (reference sequence). The CDR3 covers 14 residues. Trimming removed 0 bases from V and 4 bases from J; junction bases left unmatched: 3. As DNA, the CDR3 is TGTGCCTGGAGTGTAATAGCGGGAGGTTACGAGCAGTACTTC. It encodes CAWSVIAGGYEQYF.

This clonotype was seen just once. The chain is built from TRBV5-1 and TRBJ2-1; D remains unclear. V gave up 1 base and J gave up 0 bases, with 8 bases separating them. The germline V gene has CDR1 SGHRS and CDR2 YFSETQ. The CDR3 has 15 amino acids. The CDR3 region is CASSLRPSSYNEQFF. The DNA for the CDR3 is TGCGCCAGCAGCTTGCGACCGAGCTCCTACAATGAGCAGTTCTTC.

This clonotype has only a few counts. The V gene is TRBV6-5, the J gene TRBJ2-2, with 14 bases fitting TRBD2. V shed 0 bases and J 7 bases; nucleotides not matched to a gene: 4. The CDR3 totals 17 residues. Germline values: CDR1 MNHEY, CDR2 SVGAGI. As DNA, the CDR3 is TGTGCCAGCAGTTACTCACCGGGACTAGCGGGAGTCGGGGAGCTGTTTTTT. It specifies CASSYSPGLAGVGELFF.

This clonotype was counted only a few times. The genes are TRBV19 and TRBJ1-1, with unresolved D. Per the germline V gene, CDR1 is LNHDA and CDR2 is SQIVND (reference sequence). V dropped 3 bases and J dropped 3 bases, with 8 bases sitting between them. The CDR3 is made up of 13 amino acids. The CDR3 loop is CASSMARYTEAFF. The DNA of the CDR3 is TGTGCCAGTAGTATGGCAAGGTACACTGAAGCTTTCTTT.

This clonotype was found many times. CDR3 in DNA: TGTGCCACCAGGGACAGAAACACTGAAGCTTTCTTT. Its protein is CATRDRNTEAFF. The chain links TRBV6-2 or TRBV6-3 to TRBJ1-1; 7 nucleotides line up with TRBD1. CDR3 length: 12 amino acids. The V gene's germline CDR1 is MNHEY and CDR2 SVGEGT. V trimming: 10 bases; J trimming: 2 bases; junction bases outside the gene matches: 4.

This clonotype was recorded a few times. The genes are TRBV3-1 and TRBJ1-6; maybe TRBD1 (5 bases). Germline V gene sequence: CDR1 LGHDT, CDR2 YNNKEL (reference sequence). V shed 0 bases and J shed 6 bases, with 9 bases lying between them. The CDR3 has 15 residues. CDR3 region: CASSQDPTVNSPLHF. The DNA of the CDR3 is TGTGCCAGCAGCCAAGATCCGACAGTTAATTCACCCCTCCACTTT.

This clonotype showed up just a few times. The chain recombines TRBV4-2 with TRBJ2-4; 8 bases agree with TRBD1. The V gene end was trimmed by 1 base and the J gene end by 1 base; junction bases not matched to a gene: 3. From germline, CDR1 is LGHNA and CDR2 YNFKEQ. This CDR3 has 16 amino acids. The CDR3 nucleotides read TGTGCCAGCAGCCAAGGGCAGGGGGCTGCCAAAAACATTCAGTACTTC. It is translated as CASSQGQGAAKNIQYF.

V and J are TRBV7-6 and TRBJ2-5; D is unresolved. V lost 9 bases, J lost 5 bases, and 4 bases lay in between. CDR3 length equals 9 residues. Germline V gene data show CDR1 as SGHVS and CDR2 as FNYEAQ. The CDR3 DNA reads TGTGCCAGTGGGGAGACCCAGTACTTC. Residues: CASGETQYF.

The chain carries TRBV5-1 and TRBJ2-3; tentatively, D is TRBD1 (5 bases). The CDR3 spans 14 residues. Germline V lookup: CDR1 SGHRS, CDR2 YFSETQ. V was pared by 2 bases and J by 2 bases, with 9 bases between. The CDR3 here is CASSFPDTTDTQYF. CDR3 nucleotide sequence: TGCGCCAGCAGCTTTCCGGACACCACAGATACGCAGTATTTT.

The V call is TRBV29-1, the J call TRBJ1-2, with 12 positions matching TRBD1. The ends lost 4 bases at V and 4 bases at J; junction bases unmatched: 4. Germline loops: CDR1 SQVTM, CDR2 ANQGSEA. The CDR3 is 14 amino acids. The CDR3 region has the DNA TGCAGCGTTGGGGGACAGGGGGCAAGCTATGGCTACACCTTC. Its translation: CSVGGQGASYGYTF.

This clonotype appeared many times. This sequence joins TRBV12-3 or TRBV12-4 and TRBJ1-3; no firm D call. The CDR3 runs 13 residues. The V and J ends lost 7 bases and 4 bases respectively, with 11 bases between them. The CDR3 loop reads CASNRAGGNTIYF. CDR3 DNA: TGTGCCAGCAACCGGGCCGGGGGAAACACCATATATTTT.

This clonotype was observed a few times. The chain carries TRBV7-2 and TRBJ1-2; tentatively, D is TRBD1 (6 bases). The V end lost 5 bases, the J end lost 5 bases, and 9 bases lay between the germline ends. The CDR3 has 12 amino acids. Germline V gives CDR1 SGHTA, CDR2 FQGNSA. CDR3 coding DNA: TGTGCCAGCAGCATTCAGGGGTATGGCTACACCTTC. Its protein product is CASSIQGYGYTF.

In this sample, this clonotype turned up a few times. CDR3 protein: CASSSRQSYEQYF. The CDR3 DNA reads TGTGCCAGCAGCTCAAGGCAGTCCTACGAGCAGTACTTC. The chain links TRBV7-6 to TRBJ2-7; no clear D. The CDR3 has 13 residues. V lost 4 bases, J lost 1 base, and 8 bases lay in between. From germline, CDR1 is SGHVS and CDR2 FNYEAQ.

This chain links TRBV6-2 or TRBV6-3 with TRBJ1-5; 7 bases match TRBD1. Germline loops: CDR1 MNHEY, CDR2 SVGEGT. This CDR3 has 13 residues. V lost 8 bases and J lost 5; bases outside the gene matches: 6. As DNA, the CDR3 is TGTGCCAGCCACCGGGACAGTTATCAGCCCCAGCATTTT. Translating it yields CASHRDSYQPQHF.

This chain connects TRBV12-3 or TRBV12-4 to TRBJ1-2; 9 bases are shared with TRBD1. Unmatched junction bases numbered 6, after V lost 7 bases and J lost 0 bases. The CDR3 spans 15 residues. CDR3 in DNA: TGTGCCAGCACCGTGGGGACAGGGACTAACTATGGCTACACCTTC. Translation gives CASTVGTGTNYGYTF.

This clonotype is termed large. J is TRBJ1-1 and V is TRBV6-5; D gene ambiguous. The germline V gene encodes CDR1 MNHEY and CDR2 SVGAGI. The CDR3 length is 12 residues. Trimming cost V 4 bases and J 6 bases, with 9 bases left between them. The CDR3 DNA is TGTGCCAGCAGTTTTGGCGGGGCTGAAGCTTTCTTT. Translation gives CASSFGGAEAFF.

This clonotype was recorded a few times. The genes are TRBV12-3 or TRBV12-4 and TRBJ1-1; D is perhaps TRBD1 (5 bases). This CDR3 is 14 amino acids long. Deletions cut 6 bases from V and 8 bases from J, with 19 bases between. CDR3 in amino acids: CASSPWGGRVEAFF. The CDR3 nucleotides read TGTGCCAGCAGCCCCTGGGGGGGGAGGGTAGAAGCTTTCTTT.

Ten or more counts support this clonotype. The chain joins TRBV29-1 to TRBJ2-5; D is undetermined. The germline V and J ends were trimmed by 3 bases and 7 bases, with 15 bases remaining between them. The CDR3 is 13 amino acids. CDR1 and CDR2 (germline): SQVTM, ANQGSEA. The DNA of the CDR3 is TGCAGCGTTGATGGGCGCGTGGTAGGGACCCAGTACTTC. It encodes CSVDGRVVGTQYF.

The chain couples TRBV6-5 to TRBJ1-4, with 9 nucleotides matching TRBD1. This CDR3 has 14 amino acids. Unmatched junction bases numbered 8, after V lost 5 bases and J lost 10 bases. The germline gives CDR1 MNHEY, CDR2 SVGAGI. The CDR3 here is CASSAGTGTRKLFF. In DNA form, the CDR3 reads TGTGCCAGCAGTGCCGGGACAGGGACGAGAAAACTGTTTTTT.

This clonotype has only a few counts. This sequence joins TRBV27 and TRBJ2-4; D might be TRBD1 (6 bases). This CDR3 spans 15 amino acids. Trimming removed 5 bases at V and 0 bases at J, with 11 bases between. From germline, CDR1 is MNHEY and CDR2 SMNVEV (reference sequence). CDR3 bases: TGTGCCAGCAGTCCGACAGGACTAGCCAAAAACATTCAGTACTTC. As protein: CASSPTGLAKNIQYF.

This clonotype was picked up a small number of times. This chain links TRBV7-2 with TRBJ1-6; possibly TRBD1 for D (5 bases). CDR3 length: 15 amino acids. The germline V gene encodes CDR1 SGHTA and CDR2 FQGNSA. The ends were cut back, 0 bases at V and 9 bases at J, with 12 bases in the middle. The CDR3 sequence is CASSLAGELGSPLHF. In nucleotides, the CDR3 is TGTGCCAGCAGCTTAGCAGGGGAGCTAGGTTCACCCCTCCACTTT. The full variable domain, its missing parts supplied by reference TRBV7-2 and TRBJ1-6, is GAGVSQSPSNKVTEKGKDVELRCDPISGHTALYWYRQSLGQGLEFLIYFQGNSAPDKSGLPSDRFSAERTGGSVSTLTIQRTQQEDSAVYLCASSLAGELGSPLHFGNGTRLTVT.

Here the CDR3 DNA reads TGTGCCAGCAGCCTCCGTACCTACAATGAGCAGTTCTTC. This sequence encodes CASSLRTYNEQFF. This chain joins TRBV4-2 and TRBJ2-1; no clear D. The germline V and J ends were trimmed by 4 bases and 2 bases, with 6 bases remaining between them. The CDR3 is 13 residues long. Germline V gene sequence: CDR1 LGHNA, CDR2 YNFKEQ.

This rearrangement joins TRBV13 to TRBJ2-7; 7 positions match TRBD2. After removal of 1 base from V and 2 bases from J, the junction contained 2 bases not matched to a gene. CDR3 length: 14 amino acids. CDR1 and CDR2 from the germline V gene are PRHDT and FYEKMQ (reference sequence). CDR3 DNA sequence: TGTGCCAGCAGCTTAGCGGGAGGTACCTACGAGCAGTACTTC. Its translation is CASSLAGGTYEQYF. Full variable domain (outside the CDR3, taken from reference TRBV13 and TRBJ2-7): AAGVIQSPRHLIKEKRETATLKCYPIPRHDTVYWYQQGPGQDPQFLISFYEKMQSDKGSIPDRFSAQQFSDYHSELNMSSLELGDSALYFCASSLAGGTYEQYFGPGTRLTVT.

This clonotype turned up a few times. The genes are TRBV20-1 and TRBJ1-1; tentatively, D is TRBD1 (5 bases). CDR1 and CDR2 from the germline V gene are DFQATT and SNEGSKA (reference sequence). Trimming took 0 bases from V and 5 from J, leaving 10 bases between them. The CDR3 totals 13 residues. CDR3 DNA: TGCAGTGCTAGAGACCTCCGGGGGACTGAAGCTTTCTTT. Translating gives CSARDLRGTEAFF.

There are many counts of this clonotype. V is TRBV18 and J is TRBJ1-1; D unclear. Trimming stripped 4 bases from V and 0 bases from J, with 12 bases between. Germline V lookup: CDR1 KGHSH, CDR2 LQKENI. The CDR3 consists of 15 residues. The CDR3 region has the DNA TGTGCCAGCTCACAACCGGGCGGGCTGAACACTGAAGCTTTCTTT. As protein: CASSQPGGLNTEAFF. The variable domain in full, completed from reference TRBV18 and TRBJ1-1, reads NAGVMQNPRHLVRRRGQEARLRCSPMKGHSHVYWYRQLPEEGLKFMVYLQKENIIDESGMPKERFSAEFPKEGPSILRIQQVVRGDSAAYFCASSQPGGLNTEAFFGQGTRLTVV.

The chain carries TRBV11-2 and TRBJ1-1; TRBD1 aligns across 9 bases. This CDR3 contains 15 residues. The germline V gene encodes CDR1 SGHAT and CDR2 FQNNGV. V lost 11 bases to trimming and J lost 4 bases; unmatched junction nucleotides: 14. Written as DNA, the CDR3 is TGTGCCTCCCCCCCCACAGGGGGCGCGGGCACTGAAGCTTTCTTT. Its translation: CASPPTGGAGTEAFF.

This clonotype was found a few times. The genes are TRBV7-2 and TRBJ1-5; D possibly corresponds to TRBD1 (5 bases). The germline V gene has CDR1 SGHTA and CDR2 FQGNSA. Trimming shortened V by 1 base and J by 0 bases, and 10 bases separated the two germline ends. The CDR3 has 16 amino acids. The CDR3 DNA reads TGTGCCAGCAGCTTAGTTTGGGGGAATAGCAATCAGCCCCAGCATTTT. Its translation: CASSLVWGNSNQPQHF.

This clonotype was seen a handful of times. The chain is built from TRBV5-6 and TRBJ1-5; weak D call: TRBD1 (5 bases). The CDR3 totals 14 residues. Germline V gene data show CDR1 as SGHDT and CDR2 as YYEEEE. V was pared by 3 bases and J by 4 bases, with 11 bases between. The CDR3 protein is CASSSGRGNQPQHF. CDR3 in DNA: TGTGCCAGCAGCTCTGGGCGGGGGAATCAGCCCCAGCATTTT.

As regards this clonotype: One end of the junction is discordant with germline, which a read error may explain. The V call is TRBV15, the J call TRBJ1-5; D gene uncertain. The V gene's germline CDR1 is LNHNV and CDR2 YYDKDF (reference sequence). The CDR3 spans 14 residues. CDR3: CATRKQLSTQPQHF. CDR3 coding DNA: TGTGCCACCCGAAAGCAACTCAGCACTCAGCCCCAGCATTTT.